This T cell receptor (beta chain) was documented in a study of blood T cell repertoires in COVID-19. Overall study: From the United States, Italy and Spain came samples of acute and convalescent COVID-19. Sources were T cells, B-cell-depleted T cells, or PBMCs; the material itself was cDNA or gDNA.

Per the authors' pipeline: By means of reference gene primer amplification, nucleated cell counts were estimated. TCRdb's copy holds only in-frame clones and misses some; the assay was immunoSEQ multiplex PCR. V, J and clone size were drawn from that table, and D and trimming were deduced from the DNA. The sample carries about 240,000 clones, roughly 79% recorded once. One Seattle source followed patients from active infection through their disease course. The CDR3 sequence is 20 residues long. CDR1 SGHRS and CDR2 YFSETQ come from the germline V gene. Trimming took off 4 bases at V and 4 bases at J, with 31 bases between the two ends.

This clonotype was sampled from a woman aged 80 or over with COVID-19, enrolled during active disease. This rearrangement joins TRBV5-1 to TRBJ2-3; D perhaps matches TRBD2 (5 bases). The sequenced sample consisted of peripheral blood. The CDR3 nucleotides read TGCGCCAGCAGCCAGCTGGGAGCTCGAGGGTTAGGTGTAGTCGCAGATACGCAGTATTTT. It encodes CASSQLGARGLGVVADTQYF.